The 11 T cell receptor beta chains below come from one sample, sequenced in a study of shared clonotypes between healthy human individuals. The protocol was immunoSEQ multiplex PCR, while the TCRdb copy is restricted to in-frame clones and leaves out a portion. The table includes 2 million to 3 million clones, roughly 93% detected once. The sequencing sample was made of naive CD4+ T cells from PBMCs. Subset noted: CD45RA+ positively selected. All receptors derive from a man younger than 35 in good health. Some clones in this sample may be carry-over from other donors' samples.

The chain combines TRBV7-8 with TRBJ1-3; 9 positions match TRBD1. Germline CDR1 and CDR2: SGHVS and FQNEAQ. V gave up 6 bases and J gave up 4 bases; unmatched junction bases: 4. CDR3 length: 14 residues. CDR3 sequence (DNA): TGTGCCAGCAGGGACACAGGGGGCGGAAACACCATATATTTT. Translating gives CASRDTGGGNTIYF.

As DNA, the CDR3 is TGCGCCAGCAGTGAGAGAGAGCCGGGCCCAGAGACCCAGTACTTC. Translated, it gives CASSEREPGPETQYF. This chain connects TRBV10-2 to TRBJ2-5; D remains ambiguous. The CDR3 is 15 residues long. Per germline, CDR1 WSHSY and CDR2 SAAADI. V gave up 2 bases and J gave up 4 bases, with 14 bases separating them.

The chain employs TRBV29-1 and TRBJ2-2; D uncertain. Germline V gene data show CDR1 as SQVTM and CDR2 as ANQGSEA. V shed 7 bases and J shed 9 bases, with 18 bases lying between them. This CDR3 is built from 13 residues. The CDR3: CSATHRASWELFF. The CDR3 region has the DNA TGCAGCGCCACACACCGGGCCTCGTGGGAGCTGTTTTTT.

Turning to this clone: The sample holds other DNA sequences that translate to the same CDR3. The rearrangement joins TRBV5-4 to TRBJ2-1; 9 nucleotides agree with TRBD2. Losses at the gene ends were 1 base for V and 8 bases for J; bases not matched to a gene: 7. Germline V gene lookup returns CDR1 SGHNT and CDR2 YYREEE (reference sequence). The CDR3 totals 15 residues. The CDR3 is CASSLPGLASDEQFF. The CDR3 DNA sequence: TGTGCCAGCAGCTTGCCGGGACTAGCTTCCGATGAGCAGTTCTTC.

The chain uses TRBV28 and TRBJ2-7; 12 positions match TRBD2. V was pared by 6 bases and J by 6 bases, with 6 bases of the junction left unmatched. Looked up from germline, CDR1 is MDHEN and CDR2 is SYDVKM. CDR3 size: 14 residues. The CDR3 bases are TGTGCCAGCAGGACAGGGGGACTAGCGGGCGAGCAGTACTTC. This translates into CASRTGGLAGEQYF. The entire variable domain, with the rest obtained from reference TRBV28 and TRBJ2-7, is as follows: DVKVTQSSRYLVKRTGEKVFLECVQDMDHENMFWYRQDPGLGLRLIYFSYDVKMKEKGDIPEGYSVSREKKERFSLILESASTNQTSMYLCASRTGGLAGEQYFGPGTRLTVT.

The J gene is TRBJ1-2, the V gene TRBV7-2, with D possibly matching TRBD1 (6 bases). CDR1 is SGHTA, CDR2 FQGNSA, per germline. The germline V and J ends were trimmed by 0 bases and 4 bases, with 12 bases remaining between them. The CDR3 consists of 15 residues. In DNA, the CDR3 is TGTGCCAGCAGCTTAGCTGGGACACCGCTCTATGGCTACACCTTC. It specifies CASSLAGTPLYGYTF.

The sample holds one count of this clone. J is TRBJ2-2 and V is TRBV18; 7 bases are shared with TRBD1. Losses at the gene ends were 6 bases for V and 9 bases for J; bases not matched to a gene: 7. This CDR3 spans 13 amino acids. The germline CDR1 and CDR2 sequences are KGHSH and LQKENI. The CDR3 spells CASSVQGFRELFF. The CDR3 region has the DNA TGTGCCAGCTCGGTACAGGGGTTCCGGGAGCTGTTTTTT.

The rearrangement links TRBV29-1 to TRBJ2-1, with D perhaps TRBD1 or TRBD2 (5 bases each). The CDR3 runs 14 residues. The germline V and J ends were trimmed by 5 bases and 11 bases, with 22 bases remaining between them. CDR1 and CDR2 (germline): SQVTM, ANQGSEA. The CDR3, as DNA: TGCAGCGTTATCTGGGGACCATCGTCCCATAAGCAGTTCTTC. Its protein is CSVIWGPSSHKQFF.

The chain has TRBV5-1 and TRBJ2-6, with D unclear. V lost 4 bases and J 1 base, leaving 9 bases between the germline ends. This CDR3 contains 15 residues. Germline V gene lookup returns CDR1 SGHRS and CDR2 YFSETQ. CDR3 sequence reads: CASSPTQSGANVLTF. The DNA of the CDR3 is TGCGCCAGCAGCCCGACACAATCTGGGGCCAACGTCCTGACTTTC.

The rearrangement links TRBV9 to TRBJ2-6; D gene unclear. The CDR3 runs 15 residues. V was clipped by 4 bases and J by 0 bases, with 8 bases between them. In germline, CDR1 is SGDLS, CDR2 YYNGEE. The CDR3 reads CASSTARSGANVLTF. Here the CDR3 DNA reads TGTGCCAGCAGCACGGCCCGCTCTGGGGCCAACGTCCTGACTTTC.

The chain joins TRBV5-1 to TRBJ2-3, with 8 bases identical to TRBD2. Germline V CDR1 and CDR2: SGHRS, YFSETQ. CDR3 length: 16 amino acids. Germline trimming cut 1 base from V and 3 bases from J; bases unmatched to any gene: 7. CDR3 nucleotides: TGCGCCAGCAGCTTGAGCGTAGCGGGACTTACAGATACGCAGTATTTT. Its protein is CASSLSVAGLTDTQYF.